A selection of T cell receptor beta chains follows, all from one sample in a study of T-cell memory formation after mild COVID-19. TCRdb independently ran MiXCR on the 5' RACE reads; one entry per CDR3 protein. The sample contains 350,000 to 400,000 distinct CDR3 sequences, 13% to 15% of which appear only once. The sequencing input was PBMCs or a T cell subset sorted from them (not recorded which). These receptor sequences come from a man between 18 and 35 years old who had mild COVID-19 (a few samples of this study predate the infection). Cell type and time point are not known. Each CDR3 is given with its conserved first and last residue. Fields, in order: J gene, CDR3 length, V gene, D gene, clone size, CDR3 DNA, CDR3 protein. A D gene is named only where the DNA matches it firmly. Expanded clones get a size class; other rows say once, few or many, or leave the size out.

>TRBJ2-3|14|TRBV5-1|TRBD2|many
TGCGCCAGCAGCTTTGCGGGGGGGCCAGTTAAGCAGTATTTT
CASSFAGGPVKQYF
>TRBJ1-3|17|TRBV7-6|-|-
TGTGCCAGCAGCTCCCTTTCGAGCCACCTCTCTGGAAACACCATATATTTT
CASSSLSSHLSGNTIYF
>TRBJ1-1|12|TRBV7-2|-|few
TGTGCCAGCAGCCCGTTTGGGGAGGACGCTTTCTTT
CASSPFGEDAFF
>TRBJ2-5|15|TRBV6-2/TRBV6-3|-|-
TGTGCCAGCAGTTACGGGGGGCACGTCACGGAGACCCAGTACTTC
CASSYGGHVTETQYF
>TRBJ1-1|13|TRBV20-1|-|-
TGCAGTGCCAGCCGGACGGTAAACACTGAAGCTTTCTTT
CSASRTVNTEAFF
>TRBJ2-1|14|TRBV4-3|TRBD2|-
TGCGCCAGCAGCCAGGGACTAGCGGGGATTGAGCAGTTCTTC
CASSQGLAGIEQFF
>TRBJ1-2|16|TRBV4-3|-|few
TGCGCCAGCAGCCAAGAAAAAATAGGCCGCTCCTATGGCTACACCTTC
CASSQEKIGRSYGYTF
>TRBJ2-3|13|TRBV12-5|-|few
TGTGCTAGTGTTTTATCCGGGACAGATACGCAGTATTTT
CASVLSGTDTQYF
>TRBJ2-3|14|TRBV15|-|many
TGTGCCACCAGCGGATGGGACCTCACAGATACGCAGTATTTT
CATSGWDLTDTQYF
>TRBJ1-1|14|TRBV9|-|-
TGTGCCAGCAGCGTACGTCCCGGGGTTACTGAAGCTTTCTTT
CASSVRPGVTEAFF
>TRBJ1-5|15|TRBV6-2/TRBV6-3|-|-
TGTGCCAGCAGTTACGGGGACTATAGCAATCAGCCCCAGCATTTT
CASSYGDYSNQPQHF
>TRBJ2-5|16|TRBV5-1|TRBD1|few
TGCGCCAGCAGCTTGACCAATACAGGGGGCCAAGAGACCCAGTACTTC
CASSLTNTGGQETQYF
>TRBJ1-2|13|TRBV9|TRBD1|-
TGTGCCAGCAGCATGACAGGGGGAGTTGGCTACACCTTC
CASSMTGGVGYTF
>TRBJ2-1|15|TRBV5-4|TRBD2|many
TGTGCCAGCAGCTTGCTAGCGGGGGGCTACAATGAGCAGTTCTTC
CASSLLAGGYNEQFF
>TRBJ2-5|15|TRBV24-1|-|-
TGTGCCACCAGTGATTTAGGACGTGGAGAAGAGACCCAGTACTTC
CATSDLGRGEETQYF
>TRBJ2-1|11|TRBV20-1|-|-
TGCAGTGCTAGACGGAGAAATGAGCAGTTCTTC
CSARRRNEQFF
>TRBJ2-3|19|TRBV6-1|-|few
TGTGCCAGCAGTCGTAGCTTTGCGGCCCAACAGACAAGCACAGATACGCAGTATTTT
CASSRSFAAQQTSTDTQYF
>TRBJ1-2|13|TRBV20-1|TRBD1|few
TGCAGTGCTAGGTGGGACAGGGACTATGGCTACACCTTC
CSARWDRDYGYTF
>TRBJ2-7|15|TRBV30|-|-
TGTGCCTGGAGTCCCGGACACACGAGCTCCTACGAGCAGTACTTC
CAWSPGHTSSYEQYF
>TRBJ2-5|14|TRBV7-2|-|-
TGTGCCAGCAGCTTAGGGCCCCAGGGGAAGACCCAGTACTTC
CASSLGPQGKTQYF